This TCR beta chain was obtained from a study of response to subunit inactivated influenza vaccine. TCRdb passed the RT-PCR reads through MiXCR, listing each CDR3 protein once. The sample has around 750,000 distinct CDR3 sequences; over 20% are singletons. Findings of the study overall: The authors suggested that few new T cells are recruited per seasonal influenza vaccination.

The germline V gene encodes CDR1 SGHRS and CDR2 YFSETQ. This CDR3 region has 14 residues. The trim removed 0 bases at V and 9 bases at J, leaving 3 bases unmatched. This clonotype was counted ten times or more. Its antigen is not known. This receptor was obtained from a man between 45 and 60 years old who received an inactivated influenza vaccine. The gene calls are TRBV5-1 and TRBJ2-1, with TRBD2 matching 10 bases. The sample was PBMCs from blood, taken more than 4 days after vaccination. The CDR3 coding sequence is TGCGCCAGCAGCTTGGAAGGACTAGCGGTTGAGCAGTTCTTC. As protein: CASSLEGLAVEQFF.